These 5 T cell receptor beta chains were all obtained from the same sample, sequenced in a study of neurological immune-mediated disorders. In TCRdb, the 5' RACE reads were re-called with MiXCR into one record per CDR3 protein. The data show some 48,000 distinct CDR3 sequences, with over 9% seen just once and 21% held by the top ten. Sequencing was done on a sample of PBMCs. The receptors were gathered from a woman between 40 and 50 years old with HTLV-1-associated myelopathy (HAM/TSP).

This clonotype appeared many times. The chain links TRBV4-1 to TRBJ2-4; 7 positions match TRBD2. The V segment lost 4 bases and the J segment 0 bases; nucleotides outside the gene matches: 3. The CDR3 is 15 amino acids. CDR1 and CDR2 from the germline V gene are MGHRA and YSYEKL. The CDR3 here is CASSRTSAAKNIQYF. The CDR3 DNA sequence: TGCGCCAGCAGCCGCACTAGCGCAGCCAAAAACATTCAGTACTTC.

Many counts were recorded for this clonotype. This chain uses TRBV20-1 with TRBJ2-3, with D perhaps matching TRBD2 (6 bases). Germline lookup yields CDR1 DFQATT and CDR2 SNEGSKA (reference sequence). The V end lost 1 base, the J end lost 4 bases, and 6 bases lay between the germline ends. There are 12 residues in the CDR3. CDR3 nucleotides: TGCAGTGCTAGAGGGGAGGCAGATACGCAGTATTTT. This encodes CSARGEADTQYF.

At least ten counts were recorded for this clonotype. This chain uses TRBV29-1 with TRBJ2-3, with 7 positions matching TRBD2. Germline V lookup: CDR1 SQVTM, CDR2 ANQGSEA. V was clipped by 8 bases and J by 0 bases; unmatched bases: 20. The CDR3 spans 18 residues. The CDR3 protein is CSSHRFRGGHPSTDTQYF. CDR3 DNA sequence: TGCAGCTCCCATAGATTCCGCGGGGGTCACCCTAGCACAGATACGCAGTATTTT.

Ten or more counts support this clonotype. The rearrangement links TRBV5-1 to TRBJ2-2, with a weak D call TRBD1 (6 bases). The V gene lost 0 bases and the J gene lost 2 bases, with 11 bases spanning the gap. The germline V gene encodes CDR1 SGHRS and CDR2 YFSETQ. The CDR3 has 16 residues. The CDR3 protein is CASSLDLGANTGELFF. CDR3 coding DNA: TGCGCCAGCAGCTTGGATTTGGGGGCTAACACCGGGGAGCTGTTTTTT.

With regard to this clonotype: It may be a read error: a sequence one base away is much more abundant. This chain joins TRBV6-2 or TRBV6-3 and TRBJ1-2; D remains unclear. Germline V gene data show CDR1 as MNHEY and CDR2 as SVGEGT. V lost 6 bases to trimming and J lost 8 bases, with 13 bases between them. The CDR3 is 12 amino acids. The CDR3 DNA reads TGTGCCAGCAGCCAAACAGAGCGAGGCTACACCTTC. Its translation is CASSQTERGYTF.